One sample yielded the 6 T cell receptor beta chains listed below, sequenced in a study of cytomegalovirus exposure and HLA in healthy donors. Assay: immunoSEQ multiplex PCR; the TCRdb copy retains only in-frame clones and omits some. The table shows over 70,000 clones, with roughly 92% occurring only once. The specimen was PBMCs. Receptors originate from a woman aged 18-29 years in good health and CMV-seronegative.

This chain connects TRBV5-1 to TRBJ2-1; 13 bases fit TRBD2. The germline V gene encodes CDR1 SGHRS and CDR2 YFSETQ. CDR3 length: 18 amino acids. The ends lost 0 bases at V and 3 bases at J; junction bases unmatched: 6. DNA for the CDR3: TGCGCCAGCAGCTTGGATACTAGCGGGGGGGCCATCTACAATGAGCAGTTCTTC. Encoded protein: CASSLDTSGGAIYNEQFF.

The chain joins TRBV7-2 to TRBJ2-5, with 9 bases that match TRBD2. Germline assignment: CDR1 SGHTA and CDR2 FQGNSA. Trimming removed 4 bases from V and 5 bases from J; junction bases left unmatched: 14. CDR3 length: 17 residues. This CDR3 reads CASSYGAGGHDRETQYF. Here the CDR3 DNA reads TGTGCCAGCAGCTACGGGGCGGGGGGGCATGATCGGGAGACCCAGTACTTC. Complete variable domain (other parts from reference TRBV7-2 and TRBJ2-5): GAGVSQSPSNKVTEKGKDVELRCDPISGHTALYWYRQSLGQGLEFLIYFQGNSAPDKSGLPSDRFSAERTGGSVSTLTIQRTQQEDSAVYLCASSYGAGGHDRETQYFGPGTRLLVL.

This clone was detected once. The J gene is TRBJ2-1, the V gene TRBV5-6; a possible D gene is TRBD2 (5 bases). The CDR3 consists of 13 residues. V was cut by 0 bases and J by 4 bases, with 5 bases left in between. Germline V gene sequence: CDR1 SGHDT, CDR2 YYEEEE. DNA for the CDR3: TGTGCCAGCAGCTTGGGAGGGTACAATGAGCAGTTCTTC. This codes for CASSLGGYNEQFF.

The chain couples TRBV5-4 to TRBJ2-1, with 7 nucleotides matching TRBD2. Germline assignment: CDR1 SGHNT and CDR2 YYREEE (reference sequence). The CDR3 totals 16 residues. The trim removed 0 bases at V and 6 bases at J, leaving 9 bases unmatched. The CDR3 nucleotides are TGTGCCAGCAGCTTGGGGGGGGGTCGACTGTTCAATGAGCAGTTCTTC. This codes for CASSLGGGRLFNEQFF.

J is TRBJ2-2 and V is TRBV7-3; D might be TRBD2 (5 bases). With 2 bases removed from V and 8 bases from J, the gap between germline ends came to 12 bases. CDR3 length equals 14 residues. CDR1 and CDR2 (germline): SGHTA, FQGTGA. The CDR3 spells CASSLGRGSGELFF. The DNA for the CDR3 is TGTGCCAGCAGCTTAGGTCGGGGTAGTGGGGAGCTGTTTTTT.

This chain joins TRBV28 and TRBJ1-4, with 8 bases aligning to TRBD1. From germline, CDR1 is MDHEN and CDR2 SYDVKM. The CDR3 has 15 residues. V shed 6 bases, J shed 5 bases, and the junction held 8 bases outside the gene matches. The CDR3 region has the DNA TGTGCCAGCAGCCGTCCAGGGGGCGAGAATGAAAAACTGTTTTTT. This encodes CASSRPGGENEKLFF.